Here is one T cell receptor (beta chain) with its context. No antigen is known for it. No base quality information exists; no much larger clone differs at one position. The immunoSEQ Assay, a bias-controlled multiplex PCR, was used to amplify TCRbeta CDR3 regions from genomic DNA. Per the original workflow: The number of nucleated cells in each sample was estimated by amplification of reference gene primers within the assay. To quantify the absolute abundance of each unique TCRbeta CDR3 rearrangement, sequence reads were collapsed and filtered. For each sample, productive Simpson clonality was calculated as the square root of Simpson's diversity index over productive rearrangements. TCRdb re-hosts the immuneACCESS table, in-frame sequences only. Its copies lack some clones; in the studies checked, an unresolved V gene accounts for under half of them, and the cause for the rest is not known. The V and J calls and clone size are taken from that table; D and trimming were inferred from the DNA. The sample includes roughly 670,000 clones, with around 89% observed a single time. Clones ranked in the top ten supply roughly 0.25% of the sample.

CDR3 length: 15 amino acids, cysteine to phenylalanine. Only the CDR3 DNA is retained, 45 bases long and in frame from the first base. The germline V gene gives CDR1 as MNHEY and CDR2 as SVGAGI. After removal of 6 bases from V and 4 bases from J, the junction retains 7 bases not matched to a gene. The sample is drawn from a study of blood T cell repertoires in COVID-19 (dated by TCRdb to about 2020). A note on the overall study: Collaborator samples came from the United States, Italy and Spain and covered acute and convalescent phases of COVID-19. The material from the prospective study consisted of cDNA or gDNA derived from T cells, B-cell-depleted T cells, or PBMCs. The dataset comprised deeply sampled blood TCRbeta repertoires from subjects exposed to, actively infected with, or recovered from COVID-19. The repertoires were made available in a free public database intended to serve as a resource for research on the immune response to SARS-CoV-2. The samples were drawn from the first 160 participants of the ongoing ImmuneRACE study and from roughly 1,300 subjects provided by 6 global collaborators. A de-identified subject ID, COVID-19 status, age in years and sex were almost always included in the sample metadata. Where HLA class I and class II types were available, the types were taken from metadata supplied by the sample provider, not from assay-based typing. What the authors observed across the whole study: Clinical and demographic metadata were provided uncurated, with the amount varying by source and participant.

Collaborating institutions collected whole blood in K2EDTA tubes following their own protocols. For TCRbeta analysis, collaborator samples were shipped as frozen whole blood, as isolated PBMCs, or as DNA extracted from either sample type. The sequence links TRBV6-5 to TRBJ2-3; 10 nucleotides in the junction match TRBD2. The sample was peripheral blood. The TCR sequence derives from a woman aged 18-29 years with acute or convalescent COVID-19. The DNA sequence reads TGTGCCAGCAGCCTCCAGCGGGGGGGCCCAGATACGCAGTATTTT. It specifies CASSLQRGGPDTQYF.